This T cell receptor beta chain was sequenced during a study of blood T cell repertoires in COVID-19. Across the study: PBMCs, B-cell-depleted T cells, or T cells were the source of the cDNA or gDNA that made up the material.

Living in 25 or so US areas, the participants were between roughly 18 and 90 years of age. Exposed enrollees encountered a COVID-19 case at some point within 2 weeks before study entry. In the study's own analysis: Using reference gene primer amplification, nucleated cell counts were estimated. Clones were sequenced by immunoSEQ multiplex PCR, and TCRdb holds only the in-frame ones, with some missing. D and trimming were read from the DNA, whereas the V and J calls and clone size are those reported in that table. The sample includes around 400,000 clones, around nine tenths of them seen just once. Germline V gives CDR1 MDHEN, CDR2 SYDVKM. This CDR3 comprises 15 residues. Trimming removed 6 bases at V and 8 bases at J, with 22 bases between. This clone has only one observation.

The clonotype originates from a woman in her late teens or twenties who had been exposed to COVID-19. Sequencing was done on a sample of PBMCs or T cells enriched from blood (not recorded which). This sequence joins TRBV28 and TRBJ1-2, with D possibly matching TRBD1 (6 bases). The CDR3 sequence: CASSSPGGDFVGYTF. CDR3 coding DNA: TGTGCCAGCAGCTCCCCGGGGGGCGATTTCGTGGGCTACACCTTC.